The rows below give T cell receptor beta chains drawn from one sample of a study of blood T cell repertoires in COVID-19. The repertoire was sequenced with immunoSEQ multiplex PCR; TCRdb's copy has only in-frame clones and lacks some. The table has approximately 210,000 clones, approximately 84% seen once. The sequencing input was peripheral blood. These receptors all stem from a woman in her fifties or sixties with active or convalescent COVID-19. CDR3s include the opening cysteine and the closing phenylalanine or tryptophan. Each record gives: D gene, J gene, clone size, V gene, CDR3 DNA, CDR3 protein. The D gene is left open where the match is weak. A clone size is listed for some rows: how often the clone was seen (once, few, many), or a class if it is expanded.

d_call: NA
j_call: TRBJ1-1
clone_size: NA
v_call: TRBV7-3
cdr3_nt: TGTGCCAGCAGCCCCCGACAGAACACTGAAGCTTTCTTT
cdr3_aa: CASSPRQNTEAFF

d_call: NA
j_call: TRBJ1-2
clone_size: few
v_call: TRBV28
cdr3_nt: TGTGCCAGCAGTTCCTCCGGCGGGGGTTACTATGGCTACACCTTC
cdr3_aa: CASSSSGGGYYGYTF

d_call: TRBD1
j_call: TRBJ1-2
clone_size: NA
v_call: TRBV10-3
cdr3_nt: TGTGCCATCAAATTGACAGGGGCGGACTATGGCTACACCTTC
cdr3_aa: CAIKLTGADYGYTF

d_call: NA
j_call: TRBJ2-1
clone_size: NA
v_call: TRBV29-1
cdr3_nt: TGCAGCGTGAGCGGGGGACAGAACAATGAGCAGTTCTTC
cdr3_aa: CSVSGGQNNEQFF

d_call: NA
j_call: TRBJ1-5
clone_size: NA
v_call: TRBV19
cdr3_nt: TGTGCCAGTAGTACACAGGGCCGTGGAATAAATCAGCCCCAGCATTTT
cdr3_aa: CASSTQGRGINQPQHF

d_call: NA
j_call: TRBJ1-1
clone_size: NA
v_call: TRBV18
cdr3_nt: TGTGCCAGCTCACCGTCAATGAACACTGAAGCTTTCTTT
cdr3_aa: CASSPSMNTEAFF

d_call: NA
j_call: TRBJ1-3
clone_size: NA
v_call: TRBV4-1
cdr3_nt: TGCGCCAGCAGCCAAGTACAGACGTTGGCAAACACCATATATTTT
cdr3_aa: CASSQVQTLANTIYF

d_call: TRBD2
j_call: TRBJ2-7
clone_size: NA
v_call: TRBV27
cdr3_nt: TGTGCCAGCAGTCCGGGGGGTTACTACGAGCAGTACTTC
cdr3_aa: CASSPGGYYEQYF

d_call: NA
j_call: TRBJ1-2
clone_size: few
v_call: TRBV6-5
cdr3_nt: TGTGCCAGCAGTACGGCGCACGACGGGTTTGGCTACACCTTC
cdr3_aa: CASSTAHDGFGYTF

d_call: NA
j_call: TRBJ1-6
clone_size: once
v_call: TRBV3-1/TRBV3-2
cdr3_nt: TGTGCCAGCAGCCAGGCCTCAGGGGCTAATTCACCCCTCCACTTT
cdr3_aa: CASSQASGANSPLHF

d_call: NA
j_call: TRBJ1-5
clone_size: NA
v_call: TRBV2
cdr3_nt: TGTGCCAGCAGGGCGGAGGTTTGGGTTAGCAATCAGCCCCAGCATTTT
cdr3_aa: CASRAEVWVSNQPQHF

d_call: NA
j_call: TRBJ1-3
clone_size: NA
v_call: TRBV29-1
cdr3_nt: TGCAGCGTTGAAGCCTTCCTTTCTGGAAACACCATATATTTT
cdr3_aa: CSVEAFLSGNTIYF

d_call: TRBD1
j_call: TRBJ2-6
clone_size: NA
v_call: TRBV27
cdr3_nt: TGTGCCAGCAGATTCGGACAGGGACCTTCTGGGGCCAACGTCCTGACTTTC
cdr3_aa: CASRFGQGPSGANVLTF

d_call: NA
j_call: TRBJ2-7
clone_size: NA
v_call: TRBV14
cdr3_nt: TGTGCCAGCAGCCAAGGGGGTCCCGCGGGCTACGAGCAGTACTTC
cdr3_aa: CASSQGGPAGYEQYF

d_call: TRBD2
j_call: TRBJ2-6
clone_size: NA
v_call: TRBV3-1/TRBV3-2
cdr3_nt: TGTGCCAGCAACCAGAGTCTAGCGGGGGGCCCTGGGGCCAACGTCCTGACTTTC
cdr3_aa: CASNQSLAGGPGANVLTF

d_call: TRBD2
j_call: TRBJ2-3
clone_size: NA
v_call: TRBV28
cdr3_nt: TGTGCCAGCAGTCGGGGGGATCCACGCTCGGATACGCAGTATTTT
cdr3_aa: CASSRGDPRSDTQYF

d_call: NA
j_call: TRBJ1-1
clone_size: NA
v_call: TRBV2
cdr3_nt: TGTGCCAGCAGTGACCCCGGCACTGAAGCTTTCTTT
cdr3_aa: CASSDPGTEAFF

d_call: TRBD1
j_call: TRBJ1-3
clone_size: NA
v_call: TRBV15
cdr3_nt: TGTGCCACCAGCAGAACCGGGACAGGGGAACCTGGAAACACCATATATTTT
cdr3_aa: CATSRTGTGEPGNTIYF

d_call: NA
j_call: TRBJ2-1
clone_size: NA
v_call: TRBV30
cdr3_nt: TGTGCCTGGAGTGTACAAAATGAGCAGTTCTTC
cdr3_aa: CAWSVQNEQFF

d_call: NA
j_call: TRBJ1-5
clone_size: NA
v_call: TRBV4-1
cdr3_nt: TGCGCCAGCAGTCCCCGGGATTACAATCAGCCCCAGCATTTT
cdr3_aa: CASSPRDYNQPQHF

d_call: NA
j_call: TRBJ2-1
clone_size: NA
v_call: TRBV4-2
cdr3_nt: TGTGCCAGCAGCCAGAGTTCCGGGAAGTTTGAGCAGTTCTTC
cdr3_aa: CASSQSSGKFEQFF

d_call: TRBD2
j_call: TRBJ2-5
clone_size: NA
v_call: TRBV2
cdr3_nt: TGTGCCAGCAGTGAGGGGGCTAGCGGGGGCCCGGAGACCCAGTACTTC
cdr3_aa: CASSEGASGGPETQYF

d_call: TRBD2
j_call: TRBJ2-5
clone_size: NA
v_call: TRBV12-3/TRBV12-4
cdr3_nt: TGTGCCAGTACGGGGGGGCAAGAGACCCAGTACTTC
cdr3_aa: CASTGGQETQYF

d_call: NA
j_call: TRBJ2-3
clone_size: NA
v_call: TRBV7-3
cdr3_nt: TGTGCCAGCAGCTTAGGACAAACTAGCACAGATACGCAGTATTTT
cdr3_aa: CASSLGQTSTDTQYF

d_call: NA
j_call: TRBJ1-1
clone_size: NA
v_call: TRBV25-1
cdr3_nt: TGTGCCAGCAGTGACACCGACAGGCCCACTGAAGCTTTCTTT
cdr3_aa: CASSDTDRPTEAFF

d_call: NA
j_call: TRBJ1-5
clone_size: NA
v_call: TRBV5-8
cdr3_nt: TGTGCCAGCAGTGAGGGGCGAGGGGGTAGCAATCAGCCCCAGCATTTT
cdr3_aa: CASSEGRGGSNQPQHF